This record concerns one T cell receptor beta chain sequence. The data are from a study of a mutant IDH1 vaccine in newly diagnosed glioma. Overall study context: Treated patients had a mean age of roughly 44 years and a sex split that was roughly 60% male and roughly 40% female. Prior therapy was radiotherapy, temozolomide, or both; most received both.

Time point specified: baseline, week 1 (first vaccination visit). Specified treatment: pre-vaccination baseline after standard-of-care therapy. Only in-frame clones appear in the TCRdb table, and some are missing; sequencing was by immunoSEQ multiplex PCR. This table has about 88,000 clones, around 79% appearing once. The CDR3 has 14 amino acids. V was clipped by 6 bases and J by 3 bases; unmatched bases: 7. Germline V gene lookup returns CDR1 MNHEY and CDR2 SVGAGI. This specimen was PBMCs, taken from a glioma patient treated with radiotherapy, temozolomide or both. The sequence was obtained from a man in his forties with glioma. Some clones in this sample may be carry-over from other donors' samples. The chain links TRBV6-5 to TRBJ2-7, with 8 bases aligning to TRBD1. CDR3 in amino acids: CASSEDRDLYEQYF. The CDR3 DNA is TGTGCCAGCAGCGAGGACAGGGATCTCTACGAGCAGTACTTC.